Detailed here is one T cell receptor beta chain. Library construction involved attaching unique molecular identifiers to individual cDNA molecules, which allowed quantitative, reproducible TCR counting. TCRdb fed the RACE reads into MiXCR, producing one record per CDR3 protein. The profile shows 60,000 to 80,000 distinct CDR3 sequences, 5.5% to 7.5% of them singletons. The V end was cut by 2 bases, the J end by 3 bases, with 17 bases between. The CDR3 runs to 16 residues. CDR1 and CDR2 from the germline V gene are SNHLY and FYNNEI. Time point noted: pre-sensitization, week 0. Indicated treatment: therapeutic diphenylcyclopropenone sensitization with weekly scalp DPC. It was unfractionated whole blood from which total RNA was extracted. The sample belongs to a study of human T cells and chemical hapten exposure. Background on the study: Patches that contained 0.01% DPC were applied to the upper back and read at 6 days. Predominantly women, the patients had alopecia areata, totalis or universalis.

Material: whole blood, obtained in connection with sensitization to the hapten diphenylcyclopropenone (DPC). This TCR was recovered from a young woman with alopecia areata. Some clones in this sample may be carry-over from other donors' samples. V usage is TRBV2 and J usage is TRBJ2-7; D remains unclear. The CDR3 DNA sequence: TGTGCCAGCAGTGAATGGGGAAACCCGCTTCGCTACGAGCAGTACTTC. This encodes CASSEWGNPLRYEQYF.